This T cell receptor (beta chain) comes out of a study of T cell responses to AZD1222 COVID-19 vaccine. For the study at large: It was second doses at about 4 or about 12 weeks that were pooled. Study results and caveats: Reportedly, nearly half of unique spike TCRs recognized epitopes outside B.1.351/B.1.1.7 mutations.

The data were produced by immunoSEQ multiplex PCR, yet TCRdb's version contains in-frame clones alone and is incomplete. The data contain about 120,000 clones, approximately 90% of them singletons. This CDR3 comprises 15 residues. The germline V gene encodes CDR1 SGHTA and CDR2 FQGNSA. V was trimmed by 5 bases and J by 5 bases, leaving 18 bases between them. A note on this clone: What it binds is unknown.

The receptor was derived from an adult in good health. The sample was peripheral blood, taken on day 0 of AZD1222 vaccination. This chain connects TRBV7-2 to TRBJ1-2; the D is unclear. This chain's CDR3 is CASSPKTPGLYGYTF. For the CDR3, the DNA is TGTGCCAGCAGCCCAAAGACCCCCGGCCTTTATGGCTACACCTTC.